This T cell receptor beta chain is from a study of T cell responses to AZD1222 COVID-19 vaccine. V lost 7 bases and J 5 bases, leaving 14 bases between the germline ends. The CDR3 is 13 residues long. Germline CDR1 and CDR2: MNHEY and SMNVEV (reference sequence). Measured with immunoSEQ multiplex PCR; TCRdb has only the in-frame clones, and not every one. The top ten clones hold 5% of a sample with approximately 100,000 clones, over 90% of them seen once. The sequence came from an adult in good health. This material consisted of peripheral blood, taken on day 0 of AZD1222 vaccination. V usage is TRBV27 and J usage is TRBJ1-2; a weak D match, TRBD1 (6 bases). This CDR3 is CASKPTGLYGYTF. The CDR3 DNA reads TGTGCCAGCAAGCCCACAGGGTTGTATGGCTACACCTTC.